The present entry profiles one T cell receptor (beta chain) with its context. In this sample, this clonotype turned up a few times. It lacks a known antigen. Base qualities are not at hand, and no much larger clone is one base apart. These data originate in a study of T-cell reconstitution after alpha-beta-depleted transplantation in children (dated by TCRdb to about 2016). About the full investigation: Using TCR repertoire profiling, the study quantitatively followed how T-cell immune reconstitution unfolded in children after TCRalphabeta/CD19-depleted allogeneic hematopoietic cell transplantation.

The germline ends are 5 bases apart after V is trimmed by 3 bases and J by 5 bases. According to the germline V gene, CDR1 reads SQVTM and CDR2 reads ANQGSEA. Inclusive of the bounding cysteine and phenylalanine, the CDR3 is 11 residues long. Only the CDR3 region is kept as DNA, spanning 33 bases read in frame from base 1. The library was prepared using PCR. The sample was run on an Illumina HiSeq 2500. TCR library preparation used molecular barcoding, with unique molecular identifiers applied to normalize quantification of the TCRbeta repertoire. TCRdb's own reprocessing of the public reads used fastp at Q25 and MiXCR and kept productive beta chains. A single entry per CDR3 protein holds the most common genes and DNA from its merged rows. The sample profile shows approximately 270,000 distinct CDR3 sequences; almost 10% of them were found once. The ten top clones hold over 9.5% of the sample.

This sequence uses TRBV29-1 and TRBJ2-4; the D gene identity is not certain. The TCR comes from a human donor who donated a stem cell graft to a child with SCID. The sample in question was PBMCs from the stem cell graft donor, obtained from the stem cell graft. Here the CDR3 is given as CSVEFENIQYF. Here is the DNA: TGCAGCGTTGAGTTCGAAAACATTCAGTACTTC.